Listed here is a single T cell receptor beta chain. The specificity of this receptor is unknown. No base-level quality is on record; no much larger clone is a single base apart. Including the terminal cysteine and phenylalanine, the CDR3 comprises 15 residues. The only DNA kept is the CDR3, 45 bases in frame from the first base. CDR1 MNHNY and CDR2 SVGAGI are derived from the germline V gene (reference sequence). Relative to germline, V is 5 bases shorter and J is 10 bases shorter, with 21 bases between their ends. This entry is derived from a study of radiation and T cells in renal cell carcinoma (dated by TCRdb to 2018 to 2020). About the study as a whole: Samples came from a clinical trial, in which primary renal cell carcinomas received 15 Gy stereotactic body radiation therapy followed by nephrectomy 4 weeks later. Across all 53 samples, 3,800,000 or so unique CDR3 nucleotide sequences encoding about 2.4 million unique CDR3 amino acid sequences were identified. TCR beta sequencing covered 50 or so samples in total, comprising roughly 25 tumors and roughly 27 peripheral blood samples. Beyond this particular receptor, the publication reports: Changes in the blood repertoire were not tracked past 4 weeks after treatment. Because pretreatment tumor biopsies were not available, the study could not determine whether clonotypes were already present within the tumor at baseline. Top tumor clonotypes rose in blood from baseline to 2 weeks post-radiation, then contracted by 4 weeks, suggesting transient expansion of tumor-resident clones. The single-armed trial design could not address effects of radiation dose or scheduling on the TCR repertoire.

Following the manufacturer's recommendations, the immunoSEQ kit was used to generate TCR beta libraries from genomic DNA. To prepare libraries, a first multiplex PCR with proprietary primers was run, followed by a second PCR that added unique barcodes, and a bead cleanup was done after each round. A kit-provided positive control reaction and a negative control reaction were included in every sample batch. The final libraries were assessed on an Agilent 4200 TapeStation D1000 ScreenTape, pooled by volume, and quantified by qPCR. Sequencing was performed on an Illumina NextSeq500 using a MidOutput 150-cycle cartridge, with 156 Read1 cycles, 15 Index1 cycles, and the kit custom primers. The pooled library was loaded at around 1.1 pM with a roughly 22% PhiX control spike-in. The original methods were these. The vendor-processed data were analyzed in R, and a clonotype was defined as all T cells that share the same CDR3 nucleotide sequence. In the clone abundance analyses, frequencies were normalized to the 10,000 most abundant clones in each sample. Before analysis, public T cell clones were removed, and these numbered fewer than six per sample on average. Tumor-enriched clonotypes and baseline blood-enriched clonotypes were defined as those with an abundance difference of at least 32-fold between compartments. A beta-binomial differential abundance model was used to identify clonotypes that expanded or contracted between blood time points. Tumor-blood repertoire similarity was measured with the Baroni-Urbani and Buser coefficient, and groups were compared using two-tailed Wilcoxon tests in R. Here the immuneACCESS table is served through TCRdb, limited to in-frame sequences with V and J called. Missing clones are a known gap in these copies; in checked studies unresolved V genes cover under half, and the rest lacks a known reason. V and J calls and clone size are those listed in that table; D and trimming were worked out from the DNA. This sample lists about 130,000 clones; 81% were detected once. The biggest ten clones account for roughly 5% of the sample.

The time point label of this sample denotes: blood 2 weeks post-SBRT. Reading the label with the study, this specimen's treatment or condition is: 15 Gy SBRT to primary tumor, nephrectomy 4 weeks later. To follow tumor-enriched clonotypes, peripheral blood was collected serially from radiation-treated patients at baseline and again at 2 weeks and 4 weeks after SBRT. Renal cell carcinoma with clear cell pathology was present in all patients. The QIAamp DNA Blood Mini Kit (Qiagen) was used to prepare genomic DNA for TCR sequencing. Only samples passing all quality control checks were included in the analyses.

Here the chain combines TRBV6-6 and TRBJ2-1; the D segment could be TRBD2, given 6 matching bases. Specimen: blood, collected from a patient whose treatment included radiotherapy and nephrectomy. The receptor was derived from a man aged 45-60 years with renal cell carcinoma. The sequence in DNA is TGTGCCAGCAGTACACACGAACCGGGAGCGGGCGAGCAGTTCTTC. It translates to CASSTHEPGAGEQFF.